These T cell receptor beta chains were read from a single sample in a study of cytomegalovirus exposure and HLA in healthy donors. The protocol was immunoSEQ multiplex PCR, while the TCRdb copy is restricted to in-frame clones and leaves out a portion. The table lists approximately 150,000 clones, roughly 80% of them singletons. The sequenced sample consisted of PBMCs. These receptors were taken from a man aged 30-40 years in good health and CMV-seronegative. The CDR3 runs from the conserved cysteine through the conserved F or W. Fields, in order: V gene, D gene, J gene, clone size, CDR3 length, CDR3 DNA, CDR3 protein. The D gene is left open where the match is weak. Size values are once, few and many counts, or a class for expanded clones, and some rows have none.

TRBV10-1	TRBD2	TRBJ2-7	.	20	TGCGCCAGCAGCGAGGCACCTGAGTGGGGAAGAGGGGACTACGAATCAAAGCAGTACTTC	CASSEAPEWGRGDYESKQYF
TRBV10-3	TRBD2	TRBJ2-7	.	15	TGTGCCATCAGGAACTCGGGACTAGCGACGAGCGAGCAGTACTTC	CAIRNSGLATSEQYF
TRBV7-9	TRBD2	TRBJ2-1	once	16	TGTGCCAGCAGCCCTCCCGGGACTAGCGGCAACAATGAGCAGTTCTTC	CASSPPGTSGNNEQFF
TRBV6-1	.	TRBJ2-1	.	14	TGTGCCAGCAGCCGCGACAGGTCTACCAATGAGCAGTTCTTC	CASSRDRSTNEQFF
TRBV7-2	.	TRBJ1-5	.	15	TGTGCCAGCAGCTCCTCGGGGATAAGCAATCAGCCCCAGCATTTT	CASSSSGISNQPQHF
TRBV2	.	TRBJ1-5	few	12	TGTGCCAGCAGTAGGGGTCTTCAGCCCCAGCATTTT	CASSRGLQPQHF
TRBV7-9	.	TRBJ2-5	.	11	TGTGCCAGCACCCTTCGGGAGACCCAGTACTTC	CASTLRETQYF
TRBV25-1	.	TRBJ1-1	once	12	TGTGCCAGCACAGGGGAGCCCTATGAAGCTTTCTTT	CASTGEPYEAFF
TRBV28	TRBD1	TRBJ1-1	.	15	TGTGCCAGCAGACAAGACAGGGGGTGGAACACTGAAGCTTTCTTT	CASRQDRGWNTEAFF
TRBV7-2	.	TRBJ1-3	.	16	TGTGCCAGCAGCTTACAGGCCTTCCCTCCTGGAAACACCATATATTTT	CASSLQAFPPGNTIYF
TRBV6-1	.	TRBJ1-1	.	13	TGTGCCAGCCACCCCTCAGGGAACACTGAAGCTTTCTTT	CASHPSGNTEAFF
TRBV6-1	.	TRBJ1-5	.	22	TGTGCCAGCAGTGAAGCAGAAGTAAGGGGGACGGAGGAACTTTATAGCAATCAGCCCCAGCATTTT	CASSEAEVRGTEELYSNQPQHF
TRBV19	.	TRBJ2-5	.	13	TGTGCCAGTAGTATTTCCATGCAAGAGACCCAGTACTTC	CASSISMQETQYF
TRBV27	TRBD1	TRBJ2-1	once	15	TGTGCCAGCAGTTTTGGGGACAGAACCTACAATGAGCAGTTCTTC	CASSFGDRTYNEQFF
TRBV2	.	TRBJ2-5	.	14	TGTGCCAGCAGTGGGAGGGACAGAGAAGAGACCCAGTACTTC	CASSGRDREETQYF
TRBV30	TRBD2	TRBJ2-1	few	14	TGTGCCTGGAGATCGTTAGCGGGTTACAATGAGCAGTTCTTC	CAWRSLAGYNEQFF
TRBV9	TRBD1	TRBJ1-1	.	15	TGTGCCAGCAGCGTAGTTGGGACAGTTAACACTGAAGCTTTCTTT	CASSVVGTVNTEAFF
TRBV4-1	.	TRBJ1-2	.	15	TGCGCCAGCAGCCCCGAGGGTGCGACCAAATATGGCTACACCTTC	CASSPEGATKYGYTF
TRBV5-5	.	TRBJ2-2	once	15	TGTGCCAGCAGTTCCCAGGGAGGCGACACCGGGGAGCTGTTTTTT	CASSSQGGDTGELFF
TRBV7-7	TRBD2	TRBJ2-1	.	14	TGTGCCAGCAGTTCGGGAGGCTCCTACAATGAGCAGTTCTTC	CASSSGGSYNEQFF
TRBV29-1	.	TRBJ1-1	once	12	TGCAGCGGGGGGGAACGAGGCACTGAAGCTTTTTTT	CSGGERGTEAFF
TRBV7-9	.	TRBJ2-5	.	16	TGTGCCAGCAGCCCCCCTGGGGAGTCCATATATCGGACCCAGTACTTC	CASSPPGESIYRTQYF
TRBV7-6	.	TRBJ2-3	.	13	TGTGCCAGCAGCCTACCCTCCACAGATACGCAGTATTTT	CASSLPSTDTQYF
TRBV7-8	TRBD1	TRBJ1-2	.	17	TGTGCCAGCAGCCTATACCGGGACAGGGGACGGCCCTATGGCTACACCTTC	CASSLYRDRGRPYGYTF
TRBV14	.	TRBJ1-2	once	18	TGTGCCAGCAGCCAAGATTTGGGACTACAGGGAAAGGAAGGCGGCTACACCTTC	CASSQDLGLQGKEGGYTF
TRBV9	.	TRBJ2-2	.	12	TGTGCCAGCAGCGTTTCCGCCGGGGAGCTGTTTTTT	CASSVSAGELFF
TRBV7-8	TRBD1	TRBJ2-7	.	16	TGTGCCAGCAGCTTAGAAGGAACAGGGGGTAGCGACGAGCAGTACTTC	CASSLEGTGGSDEQYF
TRBV5-4	.	TRBJ1-1	.	14	TGTGCCAGCCTACTGGGGGGGACGGACACTGAAGCTTTCTTT	CASLLGGTDTEAFF
TRBV7-9	TRBD1	TRBJ2-1	.	16	TGTGCCAGCAGCTTCGGGGGACAGGGGGCCTTCAATGAGCAGTTCTTC	CASSFGGQGAFNEQFF
TRBV30	.	TRBJ2-5	.	11	.	CAWSVGQGSYF
TRBV12-5	TRBD1	TRBJ1-1	few	15	TGTGCTAGTGGTCCCCTCGGGACAGGGCGTAGTGGAGCTTTCTTT	CASGPLGTGRSGAFF
TRBV7-2	TRBD1	TRBJ1-5	.	15	TGTGCCAGCAGCTTAAACAGGGGAGAGAATCAGCCCCAGCATTTT	CASSLNRGENQPQHF
TRBV11-1	.	TRBJ2-3	.	16	TGTGCCAGCAGCTTAGCGAGTCTAGTCGGAACAGATACGCAGTATTTT	CASSLASLVGTDTQYF